A selection of T cell receptor beta chains follows, all from one sample in a study of beta chain features in type 1 diabetes. Only in-frame clones appear in the TCRdb table, and some are missing; sequencing was by immunoSEQ multiplex PCR. The sample carries almost 350,000 clones, roughly 21% recorded once. Sequencing was carried out using naive CD4+ T cells from blood. The origin of the receptors is a woman in her late teens or twenties in good health. Both conserved end residues are part of each CDR3.

v_call,j_call,cdr3_aa
TRBV18,TRBJ1-2,CASSPRAANYGYTF
TRBV5-8,TRBJ2-5,CASSLYFGASGTFQETQYF
TRBV7-2,TRBJ2-1,CASSLAWQGSNEQFF
TRBV5-5,TRBJ2-3,CASSWRTSSDTQYF
TRBV7-9,TRBJ2-1,CASSFAGVGNEQFF
TRBV7-2,TRBJ2-5,CASSLVAGGVTQYF
TRBV5-1,TRBJ2-7,CASSLAGTSGLGEQYF
TRBV30,TRBJ1-2,CAWSVSVYGYTF
TRBV5-1,TRBJ2-1,CASSLGTGGYNEQFF
TRBV9,TRBJ2-7,CASSVDEGLAGAEQYF
TRBV6-9,TRBJ2-2,CASRAGLVVAGELFF
TRBV7-9,TRBJ1-2,CASSPPSLAWGYTF
TRBV30,TRBJ2-1,CAWSVFLAGNNEQFF
TRBV18,TRBJ2-7,CASSPRTGEDEQYF
TRBV19,TRBJ2-2,CASSLGAGAITGELFF
TRBV2,TRBJ1-2,CASSVVSTRTF